Listed below are T cell receptor beta chains from one sample, sequenced in a study of vaccination effects on CD4 cells after COVID-19. Sequencing was performed with immunoSEQ multiplex PCR; in TCRdb, only in-frame clones are kept and a portion is missing. The table records 45,000 to 65,000 clones, 65% to 90% of them present only once. Which antigens these TCRs recognize remains unknown. This sample comprised CD4+ T cells from PBMCs cultured with HCoV-229E spike peptides, obtained before COVID-19 vaccination. These receptors were obtained from a human donor who received a COVID-19 vaccine. Each CDR3 is given with its conserved first and last residue. D genes are given only for firm matches. Some rows have no size entry. The others give once, few or many, or a class for an expanded clone.

clone_size,v_call,j_call,d_call,cdr3_nt,cdr3_aa
-,TRBV3-1/TRBV3-2,TRBJ1-1,-,TGTGCCAGCAGCCAAGAGGACAGAGTGAACACTGAAGCTTTCTTT,CASSQEDRVNTEAFF
-,TRBV7-5,TRBJ2-4,-,TGTGCCAGAAGCTTCACCGGGGCAGTAGCCAAAAACATTCAGTACTTC,CARSFTGAVAKNIQYF
-,TRBV30,TRBJ2-4,-,TGTGCCTGGAGTGGGGAGCGGTTAGCCAAAAACATTCAGTACTTC,CAWSGERLAKNIQYF
-,TRBV9,TRBJ1-5,TRBD1,TGTGCCAGCAGCTCGACAGGGGCTAATCAGCCCCAGCATTTT,CASSSTGANQPQHF
-,TRBV6-5,TRBJ1-4,-,TGTGCCGCCGGAGGGGCGGGTAATGAAAAACTGTTTTTT,CAAGGAGNEKLFF
-,TRBV9,TRBJ2-2,-,TGTGCCAGCAGCCTTCGAGCGAACACCGGGGAGCTGTTTTTT,CASSLRANTGELFF
few,TRBV19,TRBJ2-2,-,TGTGCCAGTAGTATTGGAAGCTCGAACACCGGGGAGCTGTTTTTT,CASSIGSSNTGELFF
-,TRBV6-5,TRBJ2-5,TRBD2,TGTGCCAGCACCCCTAGCGGGGGGAGGGAGACCCAGTACTTC,CASTPSGGRETQYF
few,TRBV5-1,TRBJ1-6,-,TGCGCCAGCAGTCACGACACCCTGGGGGCACCCCTCCACTTT,CASSHDTLGAPLHF
once,TRBV19,TRBJ2-1,TRBD2,TGTGCCAGTAGTATCGTAGCGGGCTACAATGAGCAGTTCTTC,CASSIVAGYNEQFF
-,TRBV4-1,TRBJ1-4,-,TGCGCCAGCAGCCGGAGTACACGGGAAAAACTGTTTTTT,CASSRSTREKLFF
-,TRBV24-1,TRBJ2-1,-,TGTGCCACCAGTGATTTCGCCTACAATGAGCAGTTCTTC,CATSDFAYNEQFF
-,TRBV19,TRBJ1-5,-,TGTGCCAGTAGCTTTGATAGCAATCAGCCCCAGCATTTT,CASSFDSNQPQHF
-,TRBV6-2/TRBV6-3,TRBJ1-2,TRBD1,TGTGCCAGCAGTTGGACAGGGCTTAACTATGGCTACACCTTC,CASSWTGLNYGYTF
-,TRBV6-5,TRBJ1-4,-,TGTGCCAGCAGTTACTCACGGCAGAATAATGAAAAACTGTTTTTT,CASSYSRQNNEKLFF
-,TRBV10-1,TRBJ1-4,TRBD1,TGCGCCAGGAGACAGGGCCCTAATGAAAAACTGTTTTTT,CARRQGPNEKLFF
-,TRBV29-1,TRBJ2-5,-,TGCAGCGTTGAAATCGGGGCGGGGGAGACCCAGTACTTC,CSVEIGAGETQYF
few,TRBV7-9,TRBJ2-4,-,TGTGCCAGCAGCGACCGGGATATTCAGTACTTC,CASSDRDIQYF
-,TRBV5-1,TRBJ2-5,-,TGCGCCAGCAGCTTGGTTCTGGAAGAGACCCAGTACTTC,CASSLVLEETQYF
medium-sized,TRBV6-6,TRBJ1-2,-,TGTGCCAGCAGATCAGGTGGTGGCTACACCTTC,CASRSGGGYTF
-,TRBV12-3/TRBV12-4,TRBJ1-5,-,TGTGCCAGCAGTCAAAGGTTCCAGCCCCAGCATTTT,CASSQRFQPQHF
-,TRBV5-1,TRBJ2-1,TRBD2,TGCGCCAGCAGCACTCGGTCCGGGACTAGCGGGGGAGACAATGAGCAGTTCTTC,CASSTRSGTSGGDNEQFF
-,TRBV14,TRBJ2-3,TRBD2,TGTGCCAGCAGCCGCCCGGGACTAGCTGGGGCCGGCACAGATACGCAGTATTTT,CASSRPGLAGAGTDTQYF
-,TRBV25-1,TRBJ2-1,TRBD2,TGTGCCAGCAGTGATGGGACTAGCGGGGGGCAACGGTTGTTCTTC,CASSDGTSGGQRLFF
-,TRBV5-1,TRBJ2-1,TRBD2,TGCGCCAGCAGCATCTATCTAGCGGGGGGGCAAAATGAGCAGTTCTTC,CASSIYLAGGQNEQFF
-,TRBV28,TRBJ2-4,-,TGTGCCAGCAGCCCCCGTCAGGGTATAGGCAAAAACATTCAGTACTTC,CASSPRQGIGKNIQYF
few,TRBV6-4,TRBJ1-5,TRBD1,TGTGCCAGCAGTTCGACAGGGAATAATCAGCCCCAGCATTTT,CASSSTGNNQPQHF
-,TRBV20-1,TRBJ2-5,TRBD2,TGCAGTGCTAGTCCCCGGACTAGCGTGCAAGAGACCCAGTACTTC,CSASPRTSVQETQYF
-,TRBV28,TRBJ1-2,TRBD1,TGTGCCAGCACCCAGGGGGCGACTAACTATGGCTACACCTTC,CASTQGATNYGYTF
-,TRBV9,TRBJ1-3,-,TGTGCCAGCAGCGTAGACTTATCGAGAGCTGGAAACACCATATATTTT,CASSVDLSRAGNTIYF
few,TRBV30,TRBJ1-1,-,TGTGCCTGGAGTGTTGGGGGAGAAGCTTTCTTT,CAWSVGGEAFF
-,TRBV5-1,TRBJ2-2,-,TGCGCCAGCAGCTTGTCCAGCGCGAACACCGGGGAGCTGTTTTTT,CASSLSSANTGELFF
-,TRBV6-2/TRBV6-3,TRBJ1-1,-,TGTGCCAGCAGTTTATACAGGGTAGTGGGTAAGACTGAAGCTTTCTTT,CASSLYRVVGKTEAFF
-,TRBV2,TRBJ2-2,TRBD1,TGTGCCAGCAATTATCAGGGACAGGGAGTCACCGGGGAGCTGTTTTTT,CASNYQGQGVTGELFF
-,TRBV18,TRBJ1-4,-,TGTGCCAGCTCACCGAGGGGGGTGGACGAAAAACTGTTTTTT,CASSPRGVDEKLFF
-,TRBV9,TRBJ2-1,TRBD2,TGTGCCAGCAGCGTAGGCGGGACTAGCGGCTTCTCGGAGCAGTTCTTC,CASSVGGTSGFSEQFF
-,TRBV28,TRBJ1-1,-,TGTGCCAGCAGGGTCCAGAACACTGAAGCTTTCTTT,CASRVQNTEAFF
-,TRBV18,TRBJ1-5,TRBD1,TGTGCCAGCTCCCAGGGGCAGGGGGGGATCAATCAGCCCCAGCATTTT,CASSQGQGGINQPQHF
once,TRBV19,TRBJ2-6,-,TGTGCCAGTAGTATTACAGTCCTCTCCTCTGGGGCCAACGTCCTGACTTTC,CASSITVLSSGANVLTF
once,TRBV2,TRBJ2-2,-,TGTGCCAGCACCGACGGTTGGGATACCGGGGAGCTGTTTTTT,CASTDGWDTGELFF
-,TRBV3-1/TRBV3-2,TRBJ1-1,TRBD1,TGTGCCAGCAGCATTCATCCGGGACAGGGGGTAGCTTTCTTT,CASSIHPGQGVAFF
-,TRBV2,TRBJ2-1,-,TGTGCCGGGAACAGGGATTTTAATGAGCAGTTCTTC,CAGNRDFNEQFF
-,TRBV6-5,TRBJ2-1,TRBD2,TGTGCCAGCAGCATCACTAGCGGGGGGCCCGTTCTGTTCTTC,CASSITSGGPVLFF
-,TRBV29-1,TRBJ2-1,-,TGCAGCGCCCACAGGGGGGGCTACAATGAGCAGTTCTTC,CSAHRGGYNEQFF
-,TRBV4-2,TRBJ2-1,-,TGTGCCAGCAGCCAAGAAGAGGGATATGAGCAGTTCTTC,CASSQEEGYEQFF
-,TRBV30,TRBJ1-5,-,TGTGCCTGGACTGGGGGAACTAATCAGCCCCAGCATTTT,CAWTGGTNQPQHF
-,TRBV4-2,TRBJ2-3,-,TGTGCCAGCAGCCGTACCTCGGGTGTCACAGATACGCAGTATTTT,CASSRTSGVTDTQYF